Below, 29 T cell receptor beta chains from the same sample are listed, as sequenced in a study of shared clonotypes between healthy human individuals. TCRdb's table, derived via immunoSEQ multiplex PCR, lists solely in-frame clones and lacks some. The sample yields roughly 410,000 clones, 96% seen once. Sequenced input: memory CD8+ T cells sorted from blood. Subset defined: CD45RO+ cells pooled with CCR7-negative TemRA cells. The receptor set was obtained from a young man in good health.

This chain joins TRBV30 and TRBJ1-5; TRBD1 matches 7 bases. Germline trimming cut 0 bases from V and 5 bases from J; bases unmatched to any gene: 4. Germline lookup yields CDR1 GTSNPN and CDR2 SVGIG (reference sequence). The CDR3 spans 14 residues. The CDR3 bases are TGTGCCTGGAGTGTCGGGCAGGGGGATCAGCCCCAGCATTTT. It yields the protein CAWSVGQGDQPQHF.

The chain is built from TRBV5-1 and TRBJ1-1; a possible D gene is TRBD1 (5 bases). Germline V lookup: CDR1 SGHRS, CDR2 YFSETQ. The CDR3 loop spans 14 amino acids. Trimming pared 4 bases from V and 10 bases from J, leaving 20 bases between. The CDR3 DNA reads TGCGCCAGCAGCCCCGACACAGGCCTGACCGTAGCTTTCTTT. Translating gives CASSPDTGLTVAFF.

The chain combines TRBV7-8 with TRBJ2-7, with D hard to call. Germline CDR1 and CDR2: SGHVS and FQNEAQ. V was pared by 5 bases and J by 2 bases, with 13 bases between. The CDR3 totals 14 residues. The CDR3 sequence: CASSVPSRTYEQYF. Written as DNA, the CDR3 is TGTGCCAGCAGCGTTCCGTCGCGGACCTACGAGCAGTACTTC.

The CDR3 loop reads CSVGQREKLFF. The DNA of the CDR3 is TGCAGCGTAGGACAGAGGGAAAAACTGTTTTTT. This chain connects TRBV29-1 to TRBJ1-4; D might be TRBD1 (6 bases). V gave up 6 bases and J gave up 8 bases, with 10 bases separating them. Germline V gene lookup returns CDR1 SQVTM and CDR2 ANQGSEA. The CDR3 runs to 11 residues.

The chain recombines TRBV10-1 with TRBJ2-6; D not resolved. With 2 bases removed from V and 2 bases from J, the gap between germline ends came to 4 bases. The length of the CDR3 is 14 residues. Germline values: CDR1 WNHNN, CDR2 SYGVQD (reference sequence). The CDR3 sequence: CASSEGAGANVLTF. CDR3 DNA sequence: TGCGCCAGCAGTGAGGGGGCTGGGGCCAACGTCCTGACTTTC.

This sequence joins TRBV11-2 and TRBJ2-2; a weak D match, TRBD2 (6 bases). Per the germline V gene, CDR1 is SGHAT and CDR2 is FQNNGV. The CDR3 extends over 17 amino acids. Between the trimmed V and J ends, which lost 3 bases and 3 bases, there was a span of 17 bases. CDR3 sequence (DNA): TGTGCCAGCAGCTTCTTCTGGGCGGGATCCGACACCGGGGAGCTGTTTTTT. Translating it yields CASSFFWAGSDTGELFF.

With respect to this clone: Other nucleotide sequences in the sample specify the same CDR3. This chain uses TRBV5-4 with TRBJ2-7; TRBD2 agrees at 10 bases. The CDR3 length is 15 residues. Germline V gene lookup returns CDR1 SGHNT and CDR2 YYREEE (reference sequence). V shed 0 bases and J 4 bases; nucleotides not matched to a gene: 4. The CDR3: CASSLGTSGIYEQYF. For the CDR3, the DNA is TGTGCCAGCAGCTTGGGTACTAGCGGGATATACGAGCAGTACTTC.

This clone was seen just once. In DNA form, the CDR3 reads TGCGCCAGCAGCCAAGTCCCACTAGCGAAAAACACCGGGGAGCTGTTTTTT. It is translated as CASSQVPLAKNTGELFF. This chain connects TRBV4-1 to TRBJ2-2, with 7 bases fitting TRBD2. The CDR3 is 17 amino acids. Unmatched junction bases numbered 7, after V lost 1 base and J lost 2 bases. CDR1 MGHRA and CDR2 YSYEKL come from the germline V gene.

J is TRBJ2-3 and V is TRBV16; 10 bases align to TRBD2. CDR1 is KGHSY, CDR2 FQNENV, per germline. Trimming at V came to 3 bases and at J to 1 base, leaving 4 bases not matched to a gene. This CDR3 has 16 residues. The CDR3 region has the DNA TGTGCCAGCAGCCATACCGGGACTAGCGGCACAGATACGCAGTATTTT. This encodes CASSHTGTSGTDTQYF. The variable domain in full, completed from reference TRBV16 and TRBJ2-3, reads GEEVAQTPKHLVRGEGQKAKLYCAPIKGHSYVFWYQQVLKNEFKFLISFQNENVFDETGMPKERFSAKCLPNSPCSLEIQATKLEDSAVYFCASSHTGTSGTDTQYFGPGTRLTVL.

This clone was observed once. The rearrangement joins TRBV28 to TRBJ2-1, with D perhaps matching TRBD2 (6 bases). The CDR3 sequence is 11 residues long. Per the germline V gene, CDR1 is MDHEN and CDR2 is SYDVKM. The V end was cut by 4 bases, the J end by 14 bases, with 12 bases between. DNA of the CDR3: TGTGCCAGCAGTTCCCCGGGACTCAAGTTCTTC. It codes for CASSSPGLKFF.

This rearrangement joins TRBV28 to TRBJ1-3; no clear D gene. With 3 bases removed from V and 0 bases from J, the gap between germline ends came to 12 bases. This CDR3 comprises 16 residues. CDR1 MDHEN and CDR2 SYDVKM come from the germline V gene. CDR3 protein: CASSFFAGGSGNTIYF. In DNA, the CDR3 is TGTGCCAGCAGTTTCTTTGCAGGCGGCTCTGGAAACACCATATATTTT.

Only one count was recorded for this clone. The chain carries TRBV6-1 and TRBJ1-5; D not resolved. Germline V gives CDR1 MNHNS, CDR2 SASEGT. The CDR3 runs to 10 residues. The V end lost 5 bases, the J end lost 5 bases, and 1 base lay between the germline ends. CDR3 residues: CASSYQPQHF. CDR3 coding DNA: TGTGCCAGCAGTTATCAGCCCCAGCATTTT.

Worth noting for this clone: A junction end diverges from the germline sequence, so it may reflect a read error. The V gene is TRBV4-1, the J gene TRBJ2-1; D assignment may be TRBD1 or TRBD2 (6 bases each). Germline V gene lookup returns CDR1 MGHRA and CDR2 YSYEKL. The CDR3 has 14 amino acids. The CDR3 sequence is CASSQEVRGDFLIF. The CDR3 nucleotides are TGCGCCAGCAGCCAAGAAGTAAGGGGGGACTTCCTCATCTTC.

This sequence joins TRBV19 and TRBJ2-7; TRBD2 is a possible D gene (6 bases). The germline gives CDR1 LNHDA, CDR2 SQIVND (reference sequence). V was pared by 4 bases and J by 4 bases, with 11 bases between. The CDR3 is 13 residues long. The CDR3 sequence is CASSRGGFYEQYF. CDR3 nucleotide sequence: TGTGCCAGTAGTAGAGGAGGGTTTTACGAGCAGTACTTC. Complete variable domain (other parts from reference TRBV19 and TRBJ2-7): DGGITQSPKYLFRKEGQNVTLSCEQNLNHDAMYWYRQDPGQGLRLIYYSQIVNDFQKGDIAEGYSVSREKKESFPLTVTSAQKNPTAFYLCASSRGGFYEQYFGPGTRLTVT.

This clone was observed a single time. This sequence joins TRBV5-1 and TRBJ2-3, with D perhaps TRBD2 (6 bases). Germline V CDR1 and CDR2: SGHRS, YFSETQ. Trimming removed 0 bases from V and 6 bases from J, with 14 bases in between. This CDR3 has 15 residues. CDR3 DNA sequence: TGCGCCAGCAGCTTGGTCGGAGGGCCTGGGGATACGCAGTATTTT. Protein: CASSLVGGPGDTQYF.

V usage is TRBV5-1 and J usage is TRBJ2-1; 10 positions agree with TRBD1. The CDR3 spans 14 residues. V lost 5 bases to trimming and J lost 6 bases; unmatched junction nucleotides: 5. CDR1 is SGHRS, CDR2 YFSETQ, per germline. In DNA form, the CDR3 reads TGCGCCAGCAGACCCGGGGACAGGGGCAATGAGCAGTTCTTC. It codes for CASRPGDRGNEQFF.

The rearrangement joins TRBV4-1 to TRBJ2-7; D is perhaps TRBD1 (6 bases). Germline CDR1 and CDR2: MGHRA and YSYEKL. V dropped 7 bases and J dropped 2 bases, with 9 bases sitting between them. The CDR3 extends over 12 amino acids. The CDR3 sequence is CASTGDTYEQYF. Written as DNA, the CDR3 is TGCGCCAGCACAGGGGACACCTACGAGCAGTACTTC.

This clone was seen only once. The chain combines TRBV19 with TRBJ2-6; TRBD2 is a possible D gene (5 bases). Germline V gene sequence: CDR1 LNHDA, CDR2 SQIVND (reference sequence). The V end lost 5 bases, the J end lost 1 base, and 18 bases lay between the germline ends. CDR3 size: 18 residues. The CDR3 here is CASSPRALWRSGANVLTF. The CDR3, as DNA: TGTGCCAGTAGTCCCCGTGCCCTTTGGAGGTCTGGGGCCAACGTCCTGACTTTC.

This clone was seen a single time. V gene TRBV5-1 combines with J gene TRBJ2-7; perhaps TRBD2 as D (6 bases). This CDR3 is built from 15 residues. Germline V gene lookup returns CDR1 SGHRS and CDR2 YFSETQ. The V end lost 3 bases, the J end lost 7 bases, and 20 bases lay between the germline ends. CDR3 bases: TGCGCCAGCAGCTCTGGACTAAGTCGTCGTCGGGAGCAGTACTTC. Residues: CASSSGLSRRREQYF. Full variable domain (outside the CDR3, taken from reference TRBV5-1 and TRBJ2-7): KAGVTQTPRYLIKTRGQQVTLSCSPISGHRSVSWYQQTPGQGLQFLFEYFSETQRNKGNFPGRFSGRQFSNSRSEMNVSTLELGDSALYLCASSSGLSRRREQYFGPGTRLTVT.

Concerning this clone: Other nucleotide sequences in the sample specify the same CDR3. The V and J genes are TRBV5-1 and TRBJ2-2; D possibly corresponds to TRBD1 (6 bases). CDR3 size: 13 residues. Germline-derived CDR1 and CDR2 are SGHRS and YFSETQ. Trimming cost V 5 bases and J 4 bases, with 9 bases left between them. This CDR3 reads CASSYRATGELFF. The DNA for the CDR3 is TGCGCCAGCAGTTACAGGGCCACCGGGGAGCTGTTTTTT.

The J gene is TRBJ2-2, the V gene TRBV11-2, with no clear D. Germline V CDR1 and CDR2: SGHAT, FQNNGV. Trimming left V 2 bases short and J 8 bases short, with 15 bases between. The CDR3 has 15 residues. This chain's CDR3 is CASSLQFRRGGELFF. In nucleotides, the CDR3 is TGTGCCAGCAGCTTACAATTCAGACGCGGAGGGGAGCTGTTTTTT.

The chain has TRBV25-1 and TRBJ1-2; 7 bases align to TRBD1. This CDR3 spans 14 amino acids. V was clipped by 4 bases and J by 3 bases; unmatched bases: 5. Germline CDR1 is MGHDK and CDR2 is SYGVNS. The CDR3 DNA is TGTGCCAGCAGTGTACAGGGGAAGGACTATGGCTACACCTTC. Translating it yields CASSVQGKDYGYTF.

In DNA form, the CDR3 reads TGTGCCAGCAGGCAAGCTCGGACCTCACCCGGGGAGCTGTTTTTT. Translation gives CASRQARTSPGELFF. The chain uses TRBV2 and TRBJ2-2, with unresolved D. V was shortened by 6 bases and J by 6 bases, with 17 bases between the two germline ends. Germline CDR1 SNHLY, CDR2 FYNNEI. The CDR3 is made up of 15 amino acids. The variable domain in full, with the rest retrieved from reference TRBV2 and TRBJ2-2, is EPEVTQTPSHQVTQMGQEVILRCVPISNHLYFYWYRQILGQKVEFLVSFYNNEISEKSEIFDDQFSVERPDGSNFTLKIRSTKLEDSAMYFCASRQARTSPGELFFGEGSRLTVL.

This sequence joins TRBV2 and TRBJ1-2; the D gene is possibly TRBD1 (5 bases). The CDR3 extends over 14 amino acids. Germline V gene data show CDR1 as SNHLY and CDR2 as FYNNEI. Trimming cost V 1 base and J 6 bases, with 12 bases left between them. The CDR3 protein is CASSEGGDKDGYTF. CDR3 nucleotide sequence: TGTGCCAGCAGTGAAGGGGGGGATAAGGATGGCTACACCTTC.

The chain carries TRBV2 and TRBJ2-1; 9 bases agree with TRBD2. The germline V gene encodes CDR1 SNHLY and CDR2 FYNNEI. The J segment lost 4 bases and the V segment lost 2 bases, leaving 6 bases of the junction unmatched. The CDR3 consists of 16 residues. CDR3 DNA sequence: TGTGCCAGCAGTGAATTTTTTAGCGGGAGTTACAATGAGCAGTTCTTC. This translates into CASSEFFSGSYNEQFF.

CDR3 region: CASSKGGSYGYTF. The CDR3 bases are TGTGCCAGCAGCAAGGGGGGTTCGTATGGCTACACCTTC. The chain links TRBV28 to TRBJ1-2, with D maybe TRBD1 (6 bases). V was shortened by 6 bases and J by 5 bases, with 13 bases between the two germline ends. There are 13 residues in the CDR3. Germline V lookup: CDR1 MDHEN, CDR2 SYDVKM.

The CDR3 protein is CATSRVSRGGTGELFF. For the CDR3, the DNA is TGTGCCACCAGCAGAGTCAGCAGGGGGGGCACCGGGGAGCTGTTTTTT. The chain carries TRBV15 and TRBJ2-2, with D perhaps TRBD1 or TRBD2 (7 bases each). The CDR3 spans 16 residues. Germline V lookup: CDR1 LNHNV, CDR2 YYDKDF (reference sequence). Trimming removed 1 base at V and 4 bases at J, with 13 bases between.

Remarks on this clone: Other DNA sequences in the sample encode the same CDR3. The V call is TRBV7-2, the J call TRBJ2-3; TRBD2 matches at 11 bases. Germline CDR1 SGHTA, CDR2 FQGNSA. With V trimmed by 5 bases and J by 3 bases, 7 bases remained unmatched. The CDR3 has 16 amino acids. As DNA, the CDR3 is TGTGCCAGCAGCCCTCGACTAGCGGGGAGGACAGATACGCAGTATTTT. As protein: CASSPRLAGRTDTQYF.

This chain connects TRBV9 to TRBJ2-2; no definite D call. Germline CDR1 and CDR2: SGDLS and YYNGEE. V lost 0 bases and J lost 7, with 7 bases in between. The CDR3 has 13 residues. The CDR3 nucleotides are TGTGCCAGCAGCGTAGAGCCAGGCGGGGAGCTGTTTTTT. This sequence encodes CASSVEPGGELFF.